This TCR beta chain originates from a study of T cell changes during pregnancy in multiple sclerosis. Germline V gene lookup returns CDR1 SNHLY and CDR2 FYNNEI. This CDR3 spans 12 amino acids. V was pared by 4 bases and J by 11 bases, with 12 bases between. Profiled with immunoSEQ multiplex PCR; TCRdb holds only in-frame clones, not every one. This sample yields around 70,000 clones, of which 80% to 95% are seen a single time; about 2.5% belongs to the top ten. This receptor was taken from a female donor with multiple sclerosis, enrolled in a pregnancy study. This chain joins TRBV2 and TRBJ1-5, with a tentative D call TRBD1 (5 bases). Sequenced here: peripheral blood, sampled before pregnancy. CDR3 in amino acids: CASSAGTGAQHF. The CDR3 coding sequence is TGTGCCAGCAGTGCCGGGACTGGGGCCCAGCATTTT.